Shown below are 27 T cell receptor beta chains from a single sample sequenced in a study of Ad26.COV2.S vaccination and SARS-CoV-2 variants. This table comes from immunoSEQ multiplex PCR, and its TCRdb copy is limited to in-frame clones, with some not included. Of some 340,000 clones listed, 86% are singletons. Described treatment: some 20 received Ad26.COV2.S at low or high dose, single or two shots; about five received placebo; per-sample allocation not given. At day 63 after the first vaccine or placebo injection, samples were drawn. The sequencing used peripheral blood, collected in a trial of Ad26.COV2.S vaccine versus placebo. The receptors stem from a person aged 18-65 years who received the Ad26.COV2.S COVID-19 vaccine or a placebo.

The chain recombines TRBV9 with TRBJ1-6; D is perhaps TRBD1 (5 bases). CDR1 is SGDLS and CDR2 is YYNGEE in the germline V gene. Trimming pared 0 bases from V and 7 bases from J, leaving 11 bases between. CDR3 length: 15 residues. The CDR3 sequence is CASSVEGTGNSPLHF. The DNA of the CDR3 is TGTGCCAGCAGCGTAGAGGGGACGGGGAATTCACCCCTCCACTTT.

This clone was counted only a few times. The chain links TRBV18 to TRBJ2-7, with 7 bases lining up with TRBD1. The CDR3 length is 13 residues. CDR1 and CDR2 from the germline V gene are KGHSH and LQKENI. After removal of 3 bases from V and 5 bases from J, the junction contained 4 bases not matched to a gene. CDR3 protein: CASSPSTGNEQYF. The CDR3 DNA is TGTGCCAGCTCACCTTCGACAGGGAACGAGCAGTACTTC.

The chain employs TRBV4-3 and TRBJ1-3; D gene uncertain. The germline gives CDR1 LGHNA, CDR2 YSLEER. This CDR3 is built from 17 residues. Between the trimmed V and J ends, which lost 4 bases and 0 bases, there was a span of 16 bases. The DNA for the CDR3 is TGCGCCAGCAGCCCGGAGGTTATCGGGTTCTCTGGAAACACCATATATTTT. Translation: CASSPEVIGFSGNTIYF.

This chain links TRBV25-1 with TRBJ1-1, with a possible D match to TRBD1 (5 bases). V was pared by 2 bases and J by 3 bases, with 13 bases between. CDR1 is MGHDK, CDR2 SYGVNS, per germline. This CDR3 has 15 residues. The CDR3 here is CASSELLGTDTEAFF. As DNA, the CDR3 is TGTGCCAGCAGTGAACTCCTCGGGACGGACACTGAAGCTTTCTTT.

The chain links TRBV5-1 to TRBJ2-5; TRBD2 matches at 15 bases. V trimming: 0 bases; J trimming: 2 bases; junction bases outside the gene matches: 14. CDR3 size: 21 residues. Germline-derived CDR1 and CDR2 are SGHRS and YFSETQ. The chain's CDR3 is CASSLARTSGGARPLQETQYF. CDR3 nucleotides: TGCGCCAGCAGCTTGGCCCGGACTAGCGGGGGGGCACGCCCCTTGCAAGAGACCCAGTACTTC.

CDR3 sequence (DNA): TGTGCCAGCAGCGCGACAGGGCTCGAGCAGTACTTC. It codes for CASSATGLEQYF. This chain uses TRBV5-4 with TRBJ2-7; 7 bases match TRBD1. J lost 6 bases, V lost 4 bases, and 4 bases had no gene match. This CDR3 contains 12 residues. Germline lookup yields CDR1 SGHNT and CDR2 YYREEE (reference sequence).

The chain has TRBV11-2 and TRBJ2-7; possibly TRBD2 for D (6 bases). The CDR3 sequence is 14 residues long. V lost 4 bases to trimming and J lost 4 bases, with 14 bases between them. From germline, CDR1 is SGHAT and CDR2 FQNNGV. The CDR3 is CASSSERAPYEQYF. The CDR3 nucleotides read TGTGCCAGCAGCTCTGAGCGGGCGCCTTACGAGCAGTACTTC.

As concerns this clone: One end of the junction fails to match germline, which may point to a read error. This chain links TRBV7-7 with TRBJ2-1, with a tentative D call TRBD2 (6 bases). The CDR3 loop spans 15 amino acids. Germline CDR1 SSHAT, CDR2 FNYEAQ (reference sequence). CDR3 sequence (DNA): TGTGCTAGCAGCTCAGGACCCGGGGGCTACAATGAGCAGTTCTTC. This translates into CASSSGPGGYNEQFF.

This chain joins TRBV5-4 and TRBJ2-7, with 8 bases fitting TRBD1. This CDR3 has 16 residues. J lost 3 bases, V lost 1 base, and 9 bases had no gene match. Germline assignment: CDR1 SGHNT and CDR2 YYREEE (reference sequence). CDR3 in DNA: TGTGCCAGCAGCTTGCCTCAGGGGGCTGGGGTCTACGAGCAGTACTTC. Protein product: CASSLPQGAGVYEQYF.

V and J are TRBV29-1 and TRBJ2-2; D might be TRBD1 or TRBD2, each matching 5 bases. Germline CDR1 SQVTM, CDR2 ANQGSEA. The V end lost 1 base, the J end lost 0 bases, and 9 bases lay between the germline ends. The CDR3 contains 15 residues. The CDR3 DNA is TGCAGCGTTGAAGTTGGGGGACCGAACACCGGGGAGCTGTTTTTT. This encodes CSVEVGGPNTGELFF.

The chain recombines TRBV11-2 with TRBJ2-5, with D possibly being TRBD1 (5 bases). Germline-derived CDR1 and CDR2 are SGHAT and FQNNGV. Trimming pared 0 bases from V and 2 bases from J, leaving 19 bases between. This CDR3 is built from 18 residues. In DNA, the CDR3 is TGTGCCAGCAGCTTAGATAGGAAGGCGCAGGGTCGACAAGAGACCCAGTACTTC. This translates into CASSLDRKAQGRQETQYF.

The chain uses TRBV7-6 and TRBJ1-2; perhaps TRBD1 as D (5 bases). Germline V lookup: CDR1 SGHVS, CDR2 FNYEAQ. The CDR3 has 14 residues. Deletions cut 4 bases from V and 2 bases from J, with 11 bases between. This chain's CDR3 is CASSSRAGNYGYTF. CDR3 nucleotides: TGTGCCAGCAGCTCCCGGGCAGGGAACTATGGCTACACCTTC. Complete variable domain (other parts from reference TRBV7-6 and TRBJ1-2): GAGVSQSPRYKVTKRGQDVALRCDPISGHVSLYWYRQALGQGPEFLTYFNYEAQQDKSGLPNDRFSAERPEGSISTLTIQRTEQRDSAMYRCASSSRAGNYGYTFGSGTRLTVV.

Concerning this clone: The same CDR3 also results from other DNA sequences found in this sample. This chain uses TRBV18 with TRBJ2-7; the D gene is possibly TRBD2 (5 bases). The CDR3 spans 15 residues. Germline CDR1 and CDR2: KGHSH and LQKENI. V lost 0 bases and J 1 base, leaving 10 bases between the germline ends. In nucleotides, the CDR3 is TGTGCCAGCTCACCACCGGGGAGTCTTTCCTACGAGCAGTACTTC. This encodes CASSPPGSLSYEQYF.

This chain links TRBV15 with TRBJ1-6; D is unclear. Germline V gene sequence: CDR1 LNHNV, CDR2 YYDKDF (reference sequence). The CDR3 is 18 amino acids. Trimming took 0 bases from V and 2 from J, leaving 14 bases between them. CDR3 in DNA: TGTGCCACCAGCAGAGACAGAGGAATCACGACCTATAATTCACCCCTCCACTTT. Amino acids: CATSRDRGITTYNSPLHF.

This clone has just one count. The V call is TRBV3-1 (or the pseudogene TRBV3-2), the J call TRBJ2-7; D is uncertain. The CDR3 runs 12 residues. Germline V gene sequence: CDR1 LGHDT, CDR2 YNNKEL (reference sequence). V lost 1 base, J lost 2 bases, and 3 bases lay in between. The CDR3, as DNA: TGTGCCAGCAGCCAAGGAACCTACGAGCAGTACTTC. It is translated as CASSQGTYEQYF.

The CDR3 bases are TGTGCCAGCAGTGAATTGGGGGGCGGAGAGACCCAGTACTTC. Its protein is CASSELGGGETQYF. The J gene is TRBJ2-5, the V gene TRBV2; D may correspond to TRBD1 or TRBD2 (6 bases each). The CDR3 runs 14 residues. Germline assignment: CDR1 SNHLY and CDR2 FYNNEI. Trimming pared 2 bases from V and 4 bases from J, leaving 11 bases between.

This chain uses TRBV16 with TRBJ1-6; D not certain. V lost 2 bases and J 4 bases, leaving 9 bases between the germline ends. From germline, CDR1 is KGHSY and CDR2 FQNENV. This CDR3 has 15 amino acids. The CDR3 sequence: CASSQAPNYNSPLHF. As DNA, the CDR3 is TGTGCCAGCAGCCAAGCCCCAAATTATAATTCACCCCTCCACTTT.

The chain uses TRBV5-4 and TRBJ2-3; 10 positions agree with TRBD1. Germline V gene data show CDR1 as SGHNT and CDR2 as YYREEE (reference sequence). V trimming: 4 bases; J trimming: 1 base; junction bases outside the gene matches: 6. There are 16 residues in the CDR3. The CDR3 bases are TGTGCCAGCAGCGTCCGACAGGGGGCGCGCACAGATACGCAGTATTTT. Translating it yields CASSVRQGARTDTQYF.

This chain uses TRBV13 with TRBJ2-3, with 10 bases matching TRBD1. J gave up 9 bases and V 0 bases, and 9 bases lay outside the gene matches. The CDR3 has 16 amino acids. Germline V lookup: CDR1 PRHDT, CDR2 FYEKMQ (reference sequence). The CDR3 region is CASSLGFRDRGPTQYF. The CDR3 DNA follows: TGTGCCAGCAGCTTAGGGTTCCGGGACAGGGGCCCCACGCAGTATTTT.

In its sample, this clone was seen a few times. The chain links TRBV30 to TRBJ1-1, with D perhaps matching TRBD1 (6 bases). The V gene lost 5 bases and the J gene lost 5 bases, with 18 bases spanning the gap. CDR1 is GTSNPN, CDR2 SVGIG, per germline (reference sequence). There are 14 residues in the CDR3. The CDR3: CAWREWGAETEAFF. CDR3 nucleotides: TGTGCCTGGCGGGAATGGGGGGCAGAAACTGAAGCTTTCTTT.

The chain is built from TRBV7-2 and TRBJ2-7, with TRBD2 as a possible D gene (7 bases). The CDR3 has 19 residues. The V gene lost 3 bases and the J gene lost 0 bases, with 24 bases spanning the gap. Germline V lookup: CDR1 SGHTA, CDR2 FQGNSA. Here the CDR3 reads CASSFGAGAARKSSYEQYF. Here the CDR3 DNA reads TGTGCCAGCAGCTTCGGTGCGGGGGCGGCCCGAAAGAGCTCCTACGAGCAGTACTTC. Looking up the rest from reference TRBV7-2 and TRBJ2-7 gives the full variable domain: GAGVSQSPSNKVTEKGKDVELRCDPISGHTALYWYRQSLGQGLEFLIYFQGNSAPDKSGLPSDRFSAERTGGSVSTLTIQRTQQEDSAVYLCASSFGAGAARKSSYEQYFGPGTRLTVT.

Concerning this clone: The same CDR3 can be traced to other DNA sequences in this sample. The chain uses TRBV10-3 and TRBJ2-5; perhaps TRBD2 as D (6 bases). V lost 6 bases to trimming and J lost 5 bases, with 10 bases between them. The CDR3 length is 12 residues. Germline lookup yields CDR1 ENHRY and CDR2 SYGVKD. The CDR3 sequence: CAISGGEETQYF. In DNA form, the CDR3 reads TGTGCCATCAGCGGGGGAGAGGAGACCCAGTACTTC.

The CDR3 nucleotides are TGTGCCAGCAGCCATGTGAGGGGGGGGCTCTATGGCTACACCTTC. Its protein product is CASSHVRGGLYGYTF. The V call is TRBV3-1 (or the pseudogene TRBV3-2), the J call TRBJ1-2, with a weak D call TRBD1 (6 bases). Trimming removed 3 bases from V and 4 bases from J, with 15 bases in between. Germline CDR1 is LGHDT and CDR2 is YNNKEL (reference sequence). This CDR3 has 15 amino acids.

This clone has only one observation. V gene TRBV30 combines with J gene TRBJ1-4, with D possibly matching TRBD1 (6 bases). The V gene's germline CDR1 is GTSNPN and CDR2 SVGIG (reference sequence). The CDR3 spans 15 residues. Trimming stripped 0 bases from V and 4 bases from J, with 12 bases between. CDR3 nucleotides: TGTGCCTGGAGTGTGGGGGCAGCCTTTAATGAAAAACTGTTTTTT. Its translation: CAWSVGAAFNEKLFF.

The chain couples TRBV30 to TRBJ1-5, with 9 bases lining up with TRBD1. This CDR3 region has 15 residues. CDR1 and CDR2 from the germline V gene are GTSNPN and SVGIG (reference sequence). The junction had 6 bases not matched to a gene; V was cut back by 2 bases and J by 4 bases. CDR3 in DNA: TGTGCCTGGAGTACAGGGGGCGCGGGTAATCAGCCCCAGCATTTT. This encodes CAWSTGGAGNQPQHF.

This clone was recorded only once. The chain employs TRBV18 and TRBJ2-5; 13 bases map to TRBD2. J gave up 4 bases and V 3 bases, and 2 bases lay outside the gene matches. The CDR3 sequence is 15 residues long. Looked up from germline, CDR1 is KGHSH and CDR2 is LQKENI. DNA of the CDR3: TGTGCCAGCTCACCGCGGACTAGCGGGGGAGAGACCCAGTACTTC. This sequence encodes CASSPRTSGGETQYF.

J is TRBJ1-6 and V is TRBV19; TRBD1 matches 8 bases. The CDR3 contains 15 residues. Per germline, CDR1 LNHDA and CDR2 SQIVND (reference sequence). V shed 6 bases and J 8 bases; nucleotides not matched to a gene: 9. In DNA form, the CDR3 reads TGTGCCAGTAGCCTACAACAGGGGGAGTATTCACCCCTCCACTTT. This gives the protein CASSLQQGEYSPLHF.